These 8 T cell receptor beta chains originate from one sample sequenced in a study of OX40 agonist ivuxolimab in advanced cancers. Sequencing was performed with immunoSEQ multiplex PCR; in TCRdb, only in-frame clones are kept and a portion is missing. The repertoire has 82,000 or so clones, approximately 90% of them found once; the top ten carry around 1.1%. The material was CD4+ or CD8+ T cells sorted from blood, obtained in a trial of the OX40 agonist ivuxolimab. All receptors derive from an adult with an advanced solid tumor such as melanoma, head and neck, liver or kidney cancer.

This chain uses TRBV11-2 with TRBJ2-7; TRBD1 is a possible D gene (7 bases). Germline V gives CDR1 SGHAT, CDR2 FQNNGV. The V gene lost 5 bases and the J gene lost 3 bases, with 17 bases spanning the gap. This CDR3 has 15 residues. The CDR3 region is CASSASGQGGYEQYF. DNA of the CDR3: TGTGCCAGCAGCGCCTCCGGGCAGGGGGGCTACGAGCAGTACTTC.

The sample holds one count of this clone. The V call is TRBV2, the J call TRBJ2-3; D not resolved. Germline lookup yields CDR1 SNHLY and CDR2 FYNNEI. The CDR3 has 15 amino acids. The V and J ends lost 8 bases and 3 bases respectively, with 18 bases between them. The CDR3 protein is CASGMSEIRTDTQYF. The CDR3 nucleotides read TGTGCCAGCGGGATGTCAGAGATTAGGACAGATACGCAGTATTTT.

The chain has TRBV5-1 and TRBJ1-2; tentative D call: TRBD1 (5 bases). Germline lookup yields CDR1 SGHRS and CDR2 YFSETQ. The V gene lost 0 bases and the J gene lost 5 bases, with 14 bases spanning the gap. The CDR3 length is 15 residues. The CDR3 region has the DNA TGCGCCAGCAGCTTGGTCCAGGGCTTGGGGTATGGCTACACCTTC. Protein: CASSLVQGLGYGYTF.

The chain combines TRBV4-3 with TRBJ2-1; tentative D call: TRBD2 (5 bases). Germline V gene sequence: CDR1 LGHNA, CDR2 YSLEER. The CDR3 consists of 15 residues. The germline V and J ends were trimmed by 4 bases and 5 bases, with 15 bases remaining between them. CDR3 coding DNA: TGCGCCAGCAGCCGGGGATGGGTAGCGAACAATGAGCAGTTCTTC. Protein sequence: CASSRGWVANNEQFF.

The chain joins TRBV28 to TRBJ2-7; 9 nucleotides line up with TRBD1. The CDR3 spans 15 residues. CDR1 is MDHEN, CDR2 SYDVKM, per germline. After removal of 2 bases from V and 0 bases from J, the junction contained 2 bases not matched to a gene. DNA of the CDR3: TGTGCCAGCAGTTTAGGACAGGGGAACTCCTACGAGCAGTACTTC. Protein sequence: CASSLGQGNSYEQYF.

The genes are TRBV29-1 and TRBJ2-4; TRBD2 might be the D (5 bases). Trimming stripped 7 bases from V and 1 base from J, with 26 bases between. The germline gives CDR1 SQVTM, CDR2 ANQGSEA. The CDR3 runs to 18 residues. CDR3 residues: CSEEKSSYGEWAKNIQYF. The CDR3 nucleotides are TGCAGCGAGGAGAAGTCGTCATATGGGGAGTGGGCCAAAAACATTCAGTACTTC. The variable domain in full, completed from reference TRBV29-1 and TRBJ2-4, reads SAVISQKPSRDICQRGTSLTIQCQVDSQVTMMFWYRQQPGQSLTLIATANQGSEATYESGFVIDKFPISRPNLTFSTLTVSNMSPEDSSIYLCSEEKSSYGEWAKNIQYFGAGTRLSVL.

The chain is built from TRBV6-6 and TRBJ2-2, with 7 positions matching TRBD1. CDR1 and CDR2 from the germline V gene are MNHNY and SVGAGI (reference sequence). V was pared by 3 bases and J by 1 base, with 2 bases of the junction left unmatched. This CDR3 region has 15 residues. The CDR3 DNA sequence: TGTGCCAGCAGTTATGACAGGGTGAACACCGGGGAGCTGTTTTTT. Protein: CASSYDRVNTGELFF.

This sequence joins TRBV7-9 and TRBJ1-4; D is perhaps TRBD1 (6 bases). The germline V and J ends were trimmed by 5 bases and 4 bases, with 14 bases remaining between them. CDR3 length: 15 residues. The germline gives CDR1 SEHNR, CDR2 FQNEAQ (reference sequence). For the CDR3, the DNA is TGTGCCAGCAGCAGAACAGGGAGTGGTAATGAAAAACTGTTTTTT. Encoded protein: CASSRTGSGNEKLFF.